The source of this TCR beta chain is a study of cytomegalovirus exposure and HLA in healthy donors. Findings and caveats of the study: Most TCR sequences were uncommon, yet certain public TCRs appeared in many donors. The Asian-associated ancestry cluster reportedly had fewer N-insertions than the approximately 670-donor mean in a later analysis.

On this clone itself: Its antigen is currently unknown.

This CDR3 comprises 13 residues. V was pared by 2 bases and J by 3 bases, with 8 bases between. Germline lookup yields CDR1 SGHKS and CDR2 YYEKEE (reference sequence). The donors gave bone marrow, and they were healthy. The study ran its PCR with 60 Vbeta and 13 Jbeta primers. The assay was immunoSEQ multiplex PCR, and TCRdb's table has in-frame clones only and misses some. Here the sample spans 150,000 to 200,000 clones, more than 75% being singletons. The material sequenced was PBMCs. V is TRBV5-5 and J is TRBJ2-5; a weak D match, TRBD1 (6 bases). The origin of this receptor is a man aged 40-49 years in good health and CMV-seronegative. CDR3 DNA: TGTGCCAGCAGCTTAACAGGGAAAGAGACCCAGTACTTC. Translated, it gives CASSLTGKETQYF.